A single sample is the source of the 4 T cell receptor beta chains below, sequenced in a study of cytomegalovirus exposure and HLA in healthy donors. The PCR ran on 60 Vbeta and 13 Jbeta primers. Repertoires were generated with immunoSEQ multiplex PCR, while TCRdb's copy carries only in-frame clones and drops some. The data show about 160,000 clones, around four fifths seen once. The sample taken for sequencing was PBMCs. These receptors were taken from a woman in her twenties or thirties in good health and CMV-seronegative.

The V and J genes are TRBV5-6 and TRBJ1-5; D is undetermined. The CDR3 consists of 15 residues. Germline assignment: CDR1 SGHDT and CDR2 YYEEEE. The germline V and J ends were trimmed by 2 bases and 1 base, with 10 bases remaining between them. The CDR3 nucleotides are TGTGCCAGCAGCTTCCGTCCAGGCAGCAATCAGCCCCAGCATTTT. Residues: CASSFRPGSNQPQHF.

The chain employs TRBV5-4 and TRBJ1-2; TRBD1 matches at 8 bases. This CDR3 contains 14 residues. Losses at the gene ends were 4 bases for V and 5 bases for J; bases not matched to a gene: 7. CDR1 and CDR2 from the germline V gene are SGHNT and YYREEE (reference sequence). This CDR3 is CASSAGTGGYGYTF. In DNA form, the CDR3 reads TGTGCCAGCAGCGCCGGGACAGGCGGTTATGGCTACACCTTC. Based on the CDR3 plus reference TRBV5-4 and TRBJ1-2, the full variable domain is ETGVTQSPTHLIKTRGQQVTLRCSSQSGHNTVSWYQQALGQGPQFIFQYYREEENGRGNFPPRFSGLQFPNYSSELNVNALELDDSALYLCASSAGTGGYGYTFGSGTRLTVV.

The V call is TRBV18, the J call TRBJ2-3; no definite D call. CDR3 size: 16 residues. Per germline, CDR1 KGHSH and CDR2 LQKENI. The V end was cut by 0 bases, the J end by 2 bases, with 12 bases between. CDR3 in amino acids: CASSPPNSLYTDTQYF. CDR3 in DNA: TGTGCCAGCTCACCACCAAACAGCCTTTACACAGATACGCAGTATTTT.

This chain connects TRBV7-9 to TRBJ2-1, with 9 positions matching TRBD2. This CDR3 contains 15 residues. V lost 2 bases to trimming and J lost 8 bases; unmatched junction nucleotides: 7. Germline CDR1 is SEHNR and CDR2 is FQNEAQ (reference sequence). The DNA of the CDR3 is TGTGCCAGCAGCTTATGGCTTAGCGGGGGCTATGAGCAGTTCTTC. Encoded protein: CASSLWLSGGYEQFF.